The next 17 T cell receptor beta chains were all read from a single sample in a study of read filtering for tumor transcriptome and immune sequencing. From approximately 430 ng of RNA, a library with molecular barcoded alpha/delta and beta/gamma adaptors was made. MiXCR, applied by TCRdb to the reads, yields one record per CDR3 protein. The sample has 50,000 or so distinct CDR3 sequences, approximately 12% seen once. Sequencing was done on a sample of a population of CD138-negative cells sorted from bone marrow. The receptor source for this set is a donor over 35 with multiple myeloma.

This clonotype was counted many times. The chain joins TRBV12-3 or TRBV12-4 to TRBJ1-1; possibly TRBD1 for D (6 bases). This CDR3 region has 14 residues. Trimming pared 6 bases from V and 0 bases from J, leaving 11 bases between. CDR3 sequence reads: CASSPGQMNTEAFF. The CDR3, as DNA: TGTGCCAGCAGCCCCGGACAGATGAACACTGAAGCTTTCTTT.

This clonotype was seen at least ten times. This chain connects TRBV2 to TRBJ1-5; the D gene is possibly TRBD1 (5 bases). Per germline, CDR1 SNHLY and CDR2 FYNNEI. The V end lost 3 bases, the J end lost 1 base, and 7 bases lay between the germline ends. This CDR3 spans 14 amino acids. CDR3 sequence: CASSDGDSNQPQHF. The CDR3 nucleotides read TGTGCCAGCAGTGATGGGGACAGCAATCAGCCCCAGCATTTT.

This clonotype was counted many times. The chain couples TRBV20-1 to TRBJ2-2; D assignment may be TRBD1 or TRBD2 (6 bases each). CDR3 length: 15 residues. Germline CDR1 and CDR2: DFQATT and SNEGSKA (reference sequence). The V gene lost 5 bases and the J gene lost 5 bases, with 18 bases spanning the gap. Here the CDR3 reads CSALRDGGGTGELFF. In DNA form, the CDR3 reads TGCAGTGCTCTCCGAGACGGAGGGGGGACCGGGGAGCTGTTTTTT.

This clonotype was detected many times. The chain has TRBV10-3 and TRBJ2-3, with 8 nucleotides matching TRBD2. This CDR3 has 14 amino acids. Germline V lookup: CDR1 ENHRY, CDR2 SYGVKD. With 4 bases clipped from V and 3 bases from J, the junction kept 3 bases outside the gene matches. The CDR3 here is CAISVTSGTDTQYF. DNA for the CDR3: TGTGCCATCAGTGTAACTAGCGGTACAGATACGCAGTATTTT.

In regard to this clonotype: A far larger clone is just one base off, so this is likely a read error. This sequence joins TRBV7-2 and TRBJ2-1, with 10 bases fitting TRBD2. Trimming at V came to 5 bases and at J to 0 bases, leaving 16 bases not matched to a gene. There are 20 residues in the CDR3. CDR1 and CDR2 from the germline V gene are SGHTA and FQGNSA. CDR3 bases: TGTGCCAGCAGCCAAGAATTTTTCCTAGCGGGGGATAGCTCCTACAATGAGCAGTTCTTC. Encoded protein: CASSQEFFLAGDSSYNEQFF. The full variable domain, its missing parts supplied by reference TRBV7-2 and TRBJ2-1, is GAGVSQSPSNKVTEKGKDVELRCDPISGHTALYWYRQSLGQGLEFLIYFQGNSAPDKSGLPSDRFSAERTGGSVSTLTIQRTQQEDSAVYLCASSQEFFLAGDSSYNEQFFGPGTRLTVL.

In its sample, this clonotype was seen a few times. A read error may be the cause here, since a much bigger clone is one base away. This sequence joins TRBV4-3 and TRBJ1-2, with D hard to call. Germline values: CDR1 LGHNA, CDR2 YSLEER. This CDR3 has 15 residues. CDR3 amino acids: CASSQDSGPDYGYTF. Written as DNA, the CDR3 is TGTGCCAGCAGCCAAGATTCGGGCCCGGACTATGGCTACACCTTC.

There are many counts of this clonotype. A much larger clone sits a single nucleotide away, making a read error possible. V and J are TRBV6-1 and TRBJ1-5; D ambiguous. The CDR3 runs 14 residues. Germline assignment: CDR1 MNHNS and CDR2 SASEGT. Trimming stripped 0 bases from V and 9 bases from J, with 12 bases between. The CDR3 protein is CASSEARVVRPQHF. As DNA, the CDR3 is TGTGCCAGCAGTGAAGCGCGGGTGGTTCGGCCCCAGCATTTT.

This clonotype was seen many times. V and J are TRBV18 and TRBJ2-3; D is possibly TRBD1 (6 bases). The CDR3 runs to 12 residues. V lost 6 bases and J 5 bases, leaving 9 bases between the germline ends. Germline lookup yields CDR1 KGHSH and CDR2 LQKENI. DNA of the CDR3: TGTGCCAGCTCGCAGGGGCAAGATACGCAGTATTTT. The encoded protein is CASSQGQDTQYF.

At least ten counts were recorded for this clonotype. The CDR3 nucleotides read TGTGCCAGCAGTGGACTAGCGGGATCTTGGGCGGATACGCAGTATTTT. Encoded protein: CASSGLAGSWADTQYF. This chain connects TRBV7-9 to TRBJ2-3, with 12 positions matching TRBD2. The J segment lost 6 bases and the V segment lost 6 bases, leaving 10 bases of the junction unmatched. From germline, CDR1 is SEHNR and CDR2 FQNEAQ (reference sequence). CDR3 size: 16 residues.

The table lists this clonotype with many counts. CDR3 residues: CASSPLTGRPYEQYF. The DNA of the CDR3 is TGTGCCAGCAGCCCCCTGACAGGACGCCCCTACGAGCAGTACTTC. The chain uses TRBV7-2 and TRBJ2-7; TRBD1 is a possible D gene (6 bases). Trimming left V 5 bases short and J 2 bases short, with 16 bases between. Germline V gives CDR1 SGHTA, CDR2 FQGNSA. The CDR3 loop spans 15 amino acids. Full variable domain (missing parts from reference TRBV7-2 and TRBJ2-7): GAGVSQSPSNKVTEKGKDVELRCDPISGHTALYWYRQSLGQGLEFLIYFQGNSAPDKSGLPSDRFSAERTGGSVSTLTIQRTQQEDSAVYLCASSPLTGRPYEQYFGPGTRLTVT.

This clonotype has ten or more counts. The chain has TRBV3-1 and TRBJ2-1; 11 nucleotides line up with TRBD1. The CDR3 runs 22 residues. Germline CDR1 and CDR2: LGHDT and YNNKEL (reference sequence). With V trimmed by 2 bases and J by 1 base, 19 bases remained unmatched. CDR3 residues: CASSQNSLGDRGSIESYNEQFF. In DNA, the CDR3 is TGTGCCAGCAGCCAAAATTCCCTCGGGGACAGGGGGAGTATAGAGTCCTACAATGAGCAGTTCTTC.

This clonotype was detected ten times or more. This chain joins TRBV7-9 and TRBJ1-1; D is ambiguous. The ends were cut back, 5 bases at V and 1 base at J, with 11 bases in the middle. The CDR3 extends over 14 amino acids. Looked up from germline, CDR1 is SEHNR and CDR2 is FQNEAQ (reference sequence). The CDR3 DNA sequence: TGTGCCAGCAGCGCCCGCGTTTCGAACACTGAAGCTTTCTTT. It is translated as CASSARVSNTEAFF.

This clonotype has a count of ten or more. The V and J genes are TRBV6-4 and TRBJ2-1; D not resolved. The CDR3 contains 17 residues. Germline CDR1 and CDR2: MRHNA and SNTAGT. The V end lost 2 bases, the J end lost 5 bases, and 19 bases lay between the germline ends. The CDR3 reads CASSDRTGWFRDNEQFF. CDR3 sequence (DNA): TGTGCCAGCAGTGACCGGACGGGTTGGTTCAGAGACAATGAGCAGTTCTTC.

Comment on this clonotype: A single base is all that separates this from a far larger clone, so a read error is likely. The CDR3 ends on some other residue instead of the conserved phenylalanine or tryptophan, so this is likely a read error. The CDR3 protein is CASSSLGTSGSPYNEQFS. CDR3 sequence (DNA): TGTGCCAGCAGTTCTCTGGGGACTAGCGGGAGCCCGTACAATGAGCAGTTCTCC. The chain is built from TRBV6-1 and TRBJ2-1; 14 bases line up with TRBD2. The germline V gene encodes CDR1 MNHNS and CDR2 SASEGT. V lost 5 bases and J lost 4; bases outside the gene matches: 10. The CDR3 has 18 amino acids.

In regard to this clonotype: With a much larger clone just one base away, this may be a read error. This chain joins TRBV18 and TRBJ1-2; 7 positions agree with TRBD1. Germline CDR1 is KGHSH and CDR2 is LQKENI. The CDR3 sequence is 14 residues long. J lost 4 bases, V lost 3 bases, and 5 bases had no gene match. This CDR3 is CASSPGQVIYGYTF. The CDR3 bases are TGTGCCAGCTCACCCGGACAGGTGATCTATGGCTACACCTTC.

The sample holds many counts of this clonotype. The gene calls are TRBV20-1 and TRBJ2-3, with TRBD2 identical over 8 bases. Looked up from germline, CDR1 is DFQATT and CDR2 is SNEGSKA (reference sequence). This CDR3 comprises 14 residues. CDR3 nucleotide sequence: TGCGGGTTAGAGGCTAGCGGGCTCACAGATACGCAGTATTTT. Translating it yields CGLEASGLTDTQYF.

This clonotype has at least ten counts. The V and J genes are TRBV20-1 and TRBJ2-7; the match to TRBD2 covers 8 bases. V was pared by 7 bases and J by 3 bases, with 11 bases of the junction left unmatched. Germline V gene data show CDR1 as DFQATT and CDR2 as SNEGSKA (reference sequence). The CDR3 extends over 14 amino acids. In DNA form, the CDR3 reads TGCAGTGTCGCCGGCCAACTAGCGGACTACGAGCAGTACTTC. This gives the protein CSVAGQLADYEQYF.